These 23 T cell receptor beta chains were all obtained from the same sample, sequenced in a study of shared clonotypes between healthy human individuals. The data were produced by immunoSEQ multiplex PCR, yet TCRdb's version contains in-frame clones alone and is incomplete. The sample has about 1.5 million clones, 95% to 97% seen once. Sequencing was performed on naive CD4+ T cells sorted from blood. Subset denoted: CD45RA+ positively selected. All receptors come from a man under 40 in good health.

V and J are TRBV10-1 and TRBJ1-2; D ambiguous. Trimming stripped 10 bases from V and 7 bases from J, with 4 bases between. There are 8 residues in the CDR3. The germline V gene has CDR1 WNHNN and CDR2 SYGVQD (reference sequence). Here the CDR3 reads CAKGGYTF. CDR3 sequence (DNA): TGCGCCAAGGGTGGCTACACCTTC.

The chain has TRBV7-9 and TRBJ2-7, with 13 positions matching TRBD2. V was pared by 5 bases and J by 3 bases, with 1 base of the junction left unmatched. The CDR3 has 14 amino acids. Germline V lookup: CDR1 SEHNR, CDR2 FQNEAQ (reference sequence). As DNA, the CDR3 is TGTGCCAGCAGCGGGACTAGCGGGATCTACGAGCAGTACTTC. Translation gives CASSGTSGIYEQYF.

As for this clone: At one end, the junction sequence differs from germline, possibly due to a read error. This CDR3 reads CASSPQGIGAGELFF. CDR3 coding DNA: TGTGCCAGCTCCCCACAGGGAATAGGAGCCGGGGAGCTGTTTTTT. This rearrangement joins TRBV18 to TRBJ2-2, with D perhaps TRBD1 (6 bases). Germline-derived CDR1 and CDR2 are KGHSH and LQKENI. This CDR3 region has 15 residues.

The V gene is TRBV7-9, the J gene TRBJ2-7; 12 bases match TRBD2. Germline V gene sequence: CDR1 SEHNR, CDR2 FQNEAQ (reference sequence). V lost 4 bases to trimming and J lost 2 bases; unmatched junction nucleotides: 6. The CDR3 spans 16 residues. The CDR3 reads CASSSPRLAGAYEQYF. CDR3 bases: TGTGCCAGCAGCTCCCCCCGACTAGCGGGAGCCTACGAGCAGTACTTC. Combining the CDR3 with reference TRBV7-9 and TRBJ2-7 gives the whole variable domain DTGVSQNPRHKITKRGQNVTFRCDPISEHNRLYWYRQTLGQGPEFLTYFQNEAQLEKSRLLSDRFSAERPKGSFSTLEIQRTEQGDSAMYLCASSSPRLAGAYEQYFGPGTRLTVT.

The gene calls are TRBV21-1 and TRBJ1-5; the table's D call, TRBD1, has no DNA check behind it. TRBV21-1 is given as a pseudogene. CDR3 size: 17 residues. CDR3 loop: CASSKGDRSYSNQPQHF. The CDR3 DNA is TGTGCCAGCAGCAAGGGAGACAGGTCCTATAGCAATCAGCCCCAGCATTTT.

The chain recombines TRBV7-3 with TRBJ2-1; 13 nucleotides match TRBD2. The J segment lost 0 bases and the V segment lost 5 bases, leaving 7 bases of the junction unmatched. The germline gives CDR1 SGHTA, CDR2 FQGTGA. This CDR3 has 18 residues. The CDR3 loop is CASSKGLAGLSSYNEQFF. The CDR3 nucleotides read TGTGCCAGCAGCAAGGGACTAGCGGGACTGAGCTCCTACAATGAGCAGTTCTTC.

The chain recombines TRBV7-2 with TRBJ2-1; the match to TRBD2 covers 9 bases. CDR1 is SGHTA, CDR2 FQGNSA, per germline. This CDR3 comprises 12 residues. V lost 2 bases and J lost 10; bases outside the gene matches: 0. CDR3 protein: CASSLLAGEQFF. The CDR3 DNA follows: TGTGCCAGCAGCTTACTAGCGGGAGAGCAGTTCTTC. Supplemented by reference TRBV7-2 and TRBJ2-1, the full variable domain reads GAGVSQSPSNKVTEKGKDVELRCDPISGHTALYWYRQSLGQGLEFLIYFQGNSAPDKSGLPSDRFSAERTGGSVSTLTIQRTQQEDSAVYLCASSLLAGEQFFGPGTRLTVL.

The rearrangement joins TRBV28 to TRBJ2-2, with D perhaps matching TRBD1 (8 bases). The V gene's germline CDR1 is MDHEN and CDR2 SYDVKM. The CDR3 totals 13 residues. The V end lost 8 bases, the J end lost 5 bases, and 12 bases lay between the germline ends. In DNA form, the CDR3 reads TGTGCCAGCGACAGGGGAGGGACCGGGGAGCTGTTTTTT. Amino acid sequence: CASDRGGTGELFF.

The CDR3 reads CASSPGQGFDYDTEAFF. The DNA of the CDR3 is TGTGCCAGCAGCCCGGGACAGGGATTTGATTACGACACTGAAGCTTTCTTT. V is TRBV5-5 and J is TRBJ1-1; 9 nucleotides align to TRBD1. The germline V gene encodes CDR1 SGHKS and CDR2 YYEKEE (reference sequence). Trimming removed 4 bases from V and 3 bases from J; junction bases left unmatched: 13. The CDR3 runs to 17 residues.

The rearrangement links TRBV25-1 to TRBJ2-1; 9 positions agree with TRBD1. This CDR3 spans 16 amino acids. CDR1 MGHDK and CDR2 SYGVNS come from the germline V gene. J lost 4 bases, V lost 5 bases, and 9 bases had no gene match. The CDR3: CASSKITGGKYNEQFF. CDR3 coding DNA: TGTGCCAGCAGTAAAATCACAGGGGGCAAATACAATGAGCAGTTCTTC.

V usage is TRBV28 and J usage is TRBJ2-1; 9 bases fit TRBD1. Germline CDR1 and CDR2: MDHEN and SYDVKM. This CDR3 is built from 15 residues. V was clipped by 3 bases and J by 15 bases; unmatched bases: 15. The CDR3 DNA follows: TGTGCCAGCAGTTTCGGGGGGACAGGGAATTTTTTGGGGTTCTTC. It encodes CASSFGGTGNFLGFF.

This clone has more than one count but fewer than ten. The CDR3 sequence is CASSIPGQGTGANVLTF. CDR3 DNA: TGTGCCAGCAGCATACCGGGACAGGGGACTGGGGCCAACGTCCTGACTTTC. The rearrangement uses TRBV7-9 and TRBJ2-6, with TRBD1 matching over 10 bases. The V gene's germline CDR1 is SEHNR and CDR2 FQNEAQ (reference sequence). This CDR3 spans 17 amino acids. V lost 5 bases to trimming and J lost 2 bases; unmatched junction nucleotides: 6.

The V and J genes are TRBV5-1 and TRBJ2-1; 12 bases map to TRBD2. The length of the CDR3 is 21 residues. Unmatched junction bases numbered 21, after V lost 0 bases and J lost 8 bases. The germline V gene has CDR1 SGHRS and CDR2 YFSETQ. The chain's CDR3 is CASSLDRLLSRLAGGLHEQFF. CDR3 nucleotides: TGCGCCAGCAGCTTGGACCGGCTGTTGAGTCGGCTAGCGGGAGGGTTGCATGAGCAGTTCTTC. The entire variable domain, with the rest obtained from reference TRBV5-1 and TRBJ2-1, is as follows: KAGVTQTPRYLIKTRGQQVTLSCSPISGHRSVSWYQQTPGQGLQFLFEYFSETQRNKGNFPGRFSGRQFSNSRSEMNVSTLELGDSALYLCASSLDRLLSRLAGGLHEQFFGPGTRLTVL.

The chain recombines TRBV6-6 with TRBJ2-1; TRBD2 aligns across 13 bases. J lost 1 base, V lost 7 bases, and 4 bases had no gene match. From germline, CDR1 is MNHNY and CDR2 SVGAGI (reference sequence). This CDR3 is 16 amino acids long. CDR3 residues: CASIKGLAGSYNEQFF. CDR3 DNA sequence: TGTGCCAGCATTAAGGGACTAGCGGGATCCTACAATGAGCAGTTCTTC.

V is TRBV2 and J is TRBJ2-7, with D maybe TRBD2 (7 bases). V shed 5 bases and J shed 0 bases, with 14 bases lying between them. The CDR3 consists of 15 residues. Germline V lookup: CDR1 SNHLY, CDR2 FYNNEI. The CDR3 here is CASSSGGRSSYEQYF. CDR3 coding DNA: TGTGCCAGCAGTTCGGGGGGCCGAAGCTCCTACGAGCAGTACTTC.

The V and J genes are TRBV2 and TRBJ2-2, with D uncertain. The V end was cut by 7 bases, the J end by 0 bases, with 9 bases between. Germline V gene data show CDR1 as SNHLY and CDR2 as FYNNEI. The CDR3 sequence is 14 residues long. The CDR3 reads CASKENTNTGELFF. DNA of the CDR3: TGTGCCAGCAAGGAGAACACGAACACCGGGGAGCTGTTTTTT.

The chain joins TRBV5-6 to TRBJ1-1; 12 positions agree with TRBD1. V lost 5 bases and J lost 2; bases outside the gene matches: 7. The CDR3 covers 16 residues. From germline, CDR1 is SGHDT and CDR2 YYEEEE. DNA for the CDR3: TGTGCCAGCAGTCGGGGGACAGGGGGCCCCAACACTGAAGCTTTCTTT. Its protein product is CASSRGTGGPNTEAFF. Variable domain in full (rest from reference TRBV5-6 and TRBJ1-1): DAGVTQSPTHLIKTRGQQVTLRCSPKSGHDTVSWYQQALGQGPQFIFQYYEEEERQRGNFPDRFSGHQFPNYSSELNVNALLLGDSALYLCASSRGTGGPNTEAFFGQGTRLTVV.

V gene TRBV10-3 combines with J gene TRBJ2-3; possibly TRBD2 for D (5 bases). The CDR3 contains 14 residues. With 4 bases removed from V and 6 bases from J, the gap between germline ends came to 14 bases. Per the germline V gene, CDR1 is ENHRY and CDR2 is SYGVKD. The CDR3 loop reads CAISVDLAFDTQYF. CDR3 sequence (DNA): TGTGCCATCAGTGTGGACTTAGCGTTCGATACGCAGTATTTT.

The chain couples TRBV6-1 to TRBJ1-4; 7 bases are a match to TRBD1. Germline V gene lookup returns CDR1 MNHNS and CDR2 SASEGT. The length of the CDR3 is 14 residues. J lost 8 bases, V lost 4 bases, and 7 bases had no gene match. Here the CDR3 DNA reads TGTGCCAGCAGTGGACAGGGCTACAGCGAAAAACTGTTTTTT. Translating gives CASSGQGYSEKLFF.

This rearrangement joins TRBV5-3 to TRBJ2-7; no reliable D call. TRBV5-3 is known as an ORF, though its function is uncertain. The CDR3 sequence is 17 residues long. Trimming stripped 0 bases from V and 0 bases from J, with 16 bases between. The chain's CDR3 is CARSLESPIVGSYEQYF. The DNA for the CDR3 is TGTGCCAGAAGCTTGGAGTCTCCGATTGTGGGCTCCTACGAGCAGTACTTC.

This sequence joins TRBV10-1 and TRBJ2-5; D is uncertain. CDR1 is WNHNN, CDR2 SYGVQD, per germline (reference sequence). V was clipped by 2 bases and J by 6 bases, with 10 bases between them. The CDR3 contains 13 residues. CDR3 amino acids: CASSEEVRQTQYF. The CDR3 DNA is TGCGCCAGCAGTGAGGAGGTGAGGCAGACCCAGTACTTC.

The chain has TRBV5-1 and TRBJ2-1; a possible D gene is TRBD1 (7 bases). CDR1 is SGHRS, CDR2 YFSETQ, per germline. The CDR3 has 13 residues. The CDR3 region has the DNA TGCGCGGAGGGACAGATCCCCTACAATGAGCAGTTCTTC. The encoded protein is CAEGQIPYNEQFF.

The chain has TRBV28 and TRBJ2-5; no reliable D call. CDR3 length: 13 amino acids. Germline CDR1 is MDHEN and CDR2 is SYDVKM. The V and J ends lost 6 bases and 7 bases respectively, with 15 bases between them. Here the CDR3 reads CASSLERLRTQYF. As DNA, the CDR3 is TGTGCCAGCAGCCTCGAGAGATTGAGGACCCAGTACTTC.